This TCR beta chain came from a study of beta chain features in type 1 diabetes. The wider study: The patients were much like the healthy donors in age, gender and cell yields. Points from the study as a whole: PCR might favor shorter templates, equally in patients and controls.

The CDR3 covers 15 residues. V gave up 3 bases and J gave up 7 bases; unmatched junction bases: 8. CD45RO/CCR7/CD25/CD127/CD95/CD27 separated CD4+ naive, central memory, regulatory and stem cell-like memory cells by sorting. On this clone itself: Its antigen is still unknown.

Expressed TCRB transcripts were sequenced, since all the RNA that had been isolated was reverse transcribed. Sequencing was performed with immunoSEQ multiplex PCR; in TCRdb, only in-frame clones are kept and a portion is missing. Here the sample spans fewer than 900,000 clones, roughly a sixth being singletons. The sequence came from a young woman in good health. The sequencing input was naive CD4+ T cells from blood. V and J are TRBV23-1 and TRBJ1-1; 10 nucleotides line up with TRBD1. TRBV23-1 is an ORF for which the function is uncertain. The CDR3 DNA follows: TGCGCCAGCAGTCAGGGACCGGGACAGGGGATTGAAGCTTTCTTT. Translated, it gives CASSQGPGQGIEAFF.